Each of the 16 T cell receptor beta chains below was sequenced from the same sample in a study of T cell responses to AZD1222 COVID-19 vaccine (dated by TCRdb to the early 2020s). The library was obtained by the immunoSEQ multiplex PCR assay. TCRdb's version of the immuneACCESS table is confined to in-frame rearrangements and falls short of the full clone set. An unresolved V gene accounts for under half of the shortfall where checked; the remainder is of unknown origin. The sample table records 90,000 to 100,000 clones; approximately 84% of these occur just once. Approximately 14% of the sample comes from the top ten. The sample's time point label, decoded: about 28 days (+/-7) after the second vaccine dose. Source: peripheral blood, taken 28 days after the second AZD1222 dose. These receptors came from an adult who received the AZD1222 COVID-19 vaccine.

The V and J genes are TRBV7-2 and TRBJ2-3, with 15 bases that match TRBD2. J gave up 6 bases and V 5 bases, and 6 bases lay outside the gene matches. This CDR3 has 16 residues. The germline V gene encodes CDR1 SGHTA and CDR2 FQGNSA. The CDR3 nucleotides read TGTGCCAGCAGCCCGGGACTAGCGGGAGGATCGGATACGCAGTATTTT. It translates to CASSPGLAGGSDTQYF.

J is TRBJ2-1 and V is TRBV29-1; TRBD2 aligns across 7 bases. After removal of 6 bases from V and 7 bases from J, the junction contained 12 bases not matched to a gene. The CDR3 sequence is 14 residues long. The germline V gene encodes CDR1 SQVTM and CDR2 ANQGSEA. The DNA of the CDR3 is TGCAGCGTGGGTGGTGGGGGGGTTCGGAATGAGCAGTTCTTC. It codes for CSVGGGGVRNEQFF.

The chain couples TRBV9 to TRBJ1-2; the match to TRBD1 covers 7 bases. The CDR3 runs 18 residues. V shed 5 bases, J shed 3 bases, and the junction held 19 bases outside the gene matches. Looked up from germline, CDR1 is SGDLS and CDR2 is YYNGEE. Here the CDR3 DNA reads TGTGCCAGCAGTTCCTCCACAAACGACAGGGAGAAGTACTATGGCTACACCTTC. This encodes CASSSSTNDREKYYGYTF.

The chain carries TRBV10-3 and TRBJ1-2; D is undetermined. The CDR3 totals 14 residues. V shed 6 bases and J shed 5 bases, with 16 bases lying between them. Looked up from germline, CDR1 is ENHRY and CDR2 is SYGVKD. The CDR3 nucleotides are TGTGCCATCAGCCCACCCCCGGGAGAATATGGCTACACCTTC. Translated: CAISPPPGEYGYTF.

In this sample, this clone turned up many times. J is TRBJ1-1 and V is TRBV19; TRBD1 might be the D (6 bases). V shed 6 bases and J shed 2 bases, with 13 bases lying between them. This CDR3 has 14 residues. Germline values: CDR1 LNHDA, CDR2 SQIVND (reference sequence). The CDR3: CASRVQGSNTEAFF. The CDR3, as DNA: TGTGCCAGTAGGGTACAGGGATCTAACACTGAAGCTTTCTTT.

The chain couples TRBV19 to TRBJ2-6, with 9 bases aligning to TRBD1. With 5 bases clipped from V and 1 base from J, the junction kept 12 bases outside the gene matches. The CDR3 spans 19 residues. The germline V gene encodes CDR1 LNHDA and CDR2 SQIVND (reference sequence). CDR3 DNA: TGTGCCAGTAGTGATGACAGGGGGAGGTTTCTGTCTGGGGCCAACGTCCTGACTTTC. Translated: CASSDDRGRFLSGANVLTF.

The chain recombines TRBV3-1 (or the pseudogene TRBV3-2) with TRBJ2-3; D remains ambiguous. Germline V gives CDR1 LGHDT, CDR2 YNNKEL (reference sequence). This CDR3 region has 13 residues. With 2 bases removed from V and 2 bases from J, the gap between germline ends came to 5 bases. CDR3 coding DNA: TGTGCCAGCAGCCAACGGCCCACAGATACGCAGTATTTT. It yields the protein CASSQRPTDTQYF.

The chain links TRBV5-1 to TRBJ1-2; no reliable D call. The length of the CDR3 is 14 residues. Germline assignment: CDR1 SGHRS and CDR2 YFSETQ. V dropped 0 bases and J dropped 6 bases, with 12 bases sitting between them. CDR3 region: CASSLEGQVHGYTF. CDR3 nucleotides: TGCGCCAGCAGCTTGGAAGGTCAGGTGCATGGCTACACCTTC. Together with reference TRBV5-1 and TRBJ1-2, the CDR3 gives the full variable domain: KAGVTQTPRYLIKTRGQQVTLSCSPISGHRSVSWYQQTPGQGLQFLFEYFSETQRNKGNFPGRFSGRQFSNSRSEMNVSTLELGDSALYLCASSLEGQVHGYTFGSGTRLTVV.

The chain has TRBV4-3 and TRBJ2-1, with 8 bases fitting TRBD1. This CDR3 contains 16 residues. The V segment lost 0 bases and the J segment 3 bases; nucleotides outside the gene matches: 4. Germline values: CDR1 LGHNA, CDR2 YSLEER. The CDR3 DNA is TGCGCCAGCAGCCAAGAGGCCGGGACAGGCTACAATGAGCAGTTCTTC. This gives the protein CASSQEAGTGYNEQFF.

The CDR3: CSASETGIPNEQFF. CDR3 coding DNA: TGCAGTGCTAGTGAGACGGGGATCCCCAATGAGCAGTTCTTC. The V and J genes are TRBV20-1 and TRBJ2-1; D possibly corresponds to TRBD2 (5 bases). The V and J ends lost 3 bases and 6 bases respectively, with 15 bases between them. The germline gives CDR1 DFQATT, CDR2 SNEGSKA (reference sequence). CDR3 length: 14 residues.

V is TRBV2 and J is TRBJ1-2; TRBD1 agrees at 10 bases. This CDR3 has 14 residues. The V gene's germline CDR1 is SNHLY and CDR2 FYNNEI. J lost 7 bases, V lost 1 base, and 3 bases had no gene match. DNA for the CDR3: TGTGCCAGCAGTGAAGGACAGGGGGCGCGTGGCTACACCTTC. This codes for CASSEGQGARGYTF.

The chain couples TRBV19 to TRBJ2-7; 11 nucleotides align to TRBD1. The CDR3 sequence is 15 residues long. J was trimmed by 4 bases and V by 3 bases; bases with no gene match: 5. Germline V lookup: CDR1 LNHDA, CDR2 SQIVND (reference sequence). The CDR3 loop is CASSIIGDRGYEQYF. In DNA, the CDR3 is TGTGCCAGTAGTATTATAGGGGACAGGGGGTACGAGCAGTACTTC.

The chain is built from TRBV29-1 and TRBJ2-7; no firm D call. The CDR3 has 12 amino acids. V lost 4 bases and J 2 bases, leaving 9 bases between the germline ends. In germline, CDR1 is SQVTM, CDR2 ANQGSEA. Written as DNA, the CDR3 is TGCAGCGTTGTAAAGGAGACCTACGAGCAGTACTTC. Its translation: CSVVKETYEQYF.

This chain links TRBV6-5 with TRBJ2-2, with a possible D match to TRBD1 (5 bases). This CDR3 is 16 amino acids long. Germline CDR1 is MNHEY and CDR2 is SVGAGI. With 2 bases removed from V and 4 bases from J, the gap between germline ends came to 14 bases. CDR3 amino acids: CASSYRMGLGTGELFF. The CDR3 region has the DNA TGTGCCAGCAGTTACCGGATGGGGCTGGGCACCGGGGAGCTGTTTTTT.

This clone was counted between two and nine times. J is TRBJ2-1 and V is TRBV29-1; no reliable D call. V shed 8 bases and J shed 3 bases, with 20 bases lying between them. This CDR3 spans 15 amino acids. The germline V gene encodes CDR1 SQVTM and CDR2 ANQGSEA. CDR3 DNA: TGCAGCACTATCCCAGGCCTTGGGGTCTACAATGAGCAGTTCTTC. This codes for CSTIPGLGVYNEQFF.

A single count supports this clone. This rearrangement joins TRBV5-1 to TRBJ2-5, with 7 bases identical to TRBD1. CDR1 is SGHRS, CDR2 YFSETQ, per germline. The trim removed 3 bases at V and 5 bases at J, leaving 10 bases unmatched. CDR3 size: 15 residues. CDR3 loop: CASSYQGDLRETQYF. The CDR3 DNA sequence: TGCGCCAGCAGCTATCAGGGGGACCTCCGGGAGACCCAGTACTTC.